The 20 T cell receptor beta chains below were found in one sample sequenced in a study of response to subunit inactivated influenza vaccine. In TCRdb, the RT-PCR reads were re-called with MiXCR into one record per CDR3 protein. The sample includes about 540,000 distinct CDR3 sequences, under 30% of them seen just once. A further study also used this sample, focusing on T cells expressing NK-cell markers. Per that paper: With UMIs, 5'RACE template switching was used to make TCR beta cDNA.

Sequencing used CD4+ T cells sorted from PBMCs, obtained 12 days after vaccination. These receptors came from a man aged 45-60 years who received an inactivated influenza vaccine.

V gene TRBV11-1 combines with J gene TRBJ2-7; 8 bases align to TRBD2. V trimming: 0 bases; J trimming: 3 bases; junction bases outside the gene matches: 7. This CDR3 is 16 amino acids long. Germline V gene lookup returns CDR1 SGHAT and CDR2 FQDESV (reference sequence). CDR3 in DNA: TGTGCCAGCAGCTTAGCGGCGAGCGGGAGACTCTACGAGCAGTACTTC. The encoded protein is CASSLAASGRLYEQYF. Using reference TRBV11-1 and TRBJ2-7 for the parts outside the CDR3, the full variable domain is EAEVAQSPRYKITEKSQAVAFWCDPISGHATLYWYRQILGQGPELLVQFQDESVVDDSQLPKDRFSAERLKGVDSTLKIQPAELGDSAMYLCASSLAASGRLYEQYFGPGTRLTVT.

V is TRBV14 and J is TRBJ1-1; D remains unclear. CDR1 SGHDN and CDR2 FVKESK come from the germline V gene. The CDR3 totals 17 residues. Between the trimmed V and J ends, which lost 2 bases and 0 bases, there was a span of 16 bases. CDR3 bases: TGTGCCAGCAGCCAATATAGGGCCAGTACTATGAACACTGAAGCTTTCTTT. It translates to CASSQYRASTMNTEAFF.

This clonotype has a handful of counts. The CDR3 region is CASKWNLAGGRTDTQYF. CDR3 DNA sequence: TGTGCCAGCAAATGGAACCTAGCGGGGGGTCGCACAGATACGCAGTATTTT. The J gene is TRBJ2-3, the V gene TRBV7-2, with 11 bases that match TRBD2. The V and J ends lost 7 bases and 1 base, in that order; junction bases with no gene match: 10. Germline V gene data show CDR1 as SGHTA and CDR2 as FQGNSA. This CDR3 has 17 amino acids.

This clonotype appeared once. The chain recombines TRBV6-2 or TRBV6-3 with TRBJ2-1, with TRBD2 identical over 8 bases. The V gene end was trimmed by 2 bases and the J gene end by 0 bases; junction bases not matched to a gene: 6. Germline CDR1 MNHEY, CDR2 SVGEGT. The CDR3 loop spans 17 amino acids. As DNA, the CDR3 is TGTGCCAGCAGTTACCCCCCACTAGCGGACTCCTACAATGAGCAGTTCTTC. It codes for CASSYPPLADSYNEQFF.

The chain is built from TRBV5-6 and TRBJ2-2; weak D call: TRBD1 (5 bases). Germline values: CDR1 SGHDT, CDR2 YYEEEE. V was cut by 4 bases and J by 5 bases, with 18 bases left in between. The CDR3 contains 16 residues. The CDR3 protein is CASSPQAGSGTGELFF. The CDR3, as DNA: TGTGCCAGCAGCCCCCAAGCAGGGTCTGGGACCGGGGAGCTGTTTTTT.

The V gene is TRBV19, the J gene TRBJ2-2; no clear D gene. The V end was cut by 2 bases, the J end by 5 bases, with 6 bases between. The CDR3 covers 13 residues. Per germline, CDR1 LNHDA and CDR2 SQIVND (reference sequence). CDR3 in amino acids: CASSILQTGELFF. The CDR3 coding sequence is TGTGCCAGTAGTATACTCCAAACCGGGGAGCTGTTTTTT.

CDR3 amino acids: CSAQRQPNSPLHF. For the CDR3, the DNA is TGCAGTGCTCAGAGACAACCTAATTCACCCCTCCACTTT. The chain employs TRBV20-1 and TRBJ1-6; D ambiguous. Trimming left V 5 bases short and J 6 bases short, with 11 bases between. Germline-derived CDR1 and CDR2 are DFQATT and SNEGSKA (reference sequence). The CDR3 sequence is 13 residues long.

This clonotype was observed at least ten times. The V gene is TRBV5-1, the J gene TRBJ2-5; D unresolved. Germline-derived CDR1 and CDR2 are SGHRS and YFSETQ. The V and J ends lost 0 bases and 2 bases respectively, with 11 bases between them. The CDR3 sequence is 15 residues long. The CDR3 region has the DNA TGCGCCAGCAGCTTGGCCAGGAAAATTCAAGAGACCCAGTACTTC. It is translated as CASSLARKIQETQYF.

This clonotype has ten or more counts. The V call is TRBV20-1, the J call TRBJ2-1; D remains ambiguous. With 6 bases removed from V and 8 bases from J, the gap between germline ends came to 8 bases. Germline CDR1 reads DFQATT; CDR2 reads SNEGSKA (reference sequence). This CDR3 region has 10 residues. The CDR3 DNA reads as TGCAGTGCAAGAAAGGATGAGCAGTTCTTC. It specifies CSARKDEQFF.

Concerning this clonotype itself: The junction differs from germline at one of its ends, possibly a read error. V and J are TRBV24-1 and TRBJ2-2; tentatively, D is TRBD1 (7 bases). The CDR3 consists of 17 residues. CDR1 is KGHDR and CDR2 is SFDVKD in the germline V gene. CDR3 in DNA: TGTGCCACCCGTGATGGAGGGGGCAACCCCGGAACCGGGGAGCTGTTTTTT. Protein sequence: CATRDGGGNPGTGELFF.

J is TRBJ1-1 and V is TRBV6-1; D is possibly TRBD1 (5 bases). Trimming stripped 1 base from V and 7 bases from J, with 10 bases between. Germline V gene data show CDR1 as MNHNS and CDR2 as SASEGT. The CDR3 runs to 13 residues. CDR3 nucleotides: TGTGCCAGCAGTGAAGTCCCGGGGGTTGAAGCTTTCTTT. Translated, it gives CASSEVPGVEAFF.

This chain connects TRBV12-3 or TRBV12-4 to TRBJ2-7; D may be TRBD2 (5 bases). This CDR3 is 14 amino acids long. Deletions cut 2 bases from V and 7 bases from J, with 15 bases between. CDR3 sequence reads: CASSLSGPKREQYF. The CDR3 coding sequence is TGTGCCAGCAGTTTATCTGGGCCCAAGCGGGAGCAGTACTTC.

This clonotype was picked up a small number of times. V and J are TRBV5-1 and TRBJ2-5, with a possible D match to TRBD1 (6 bases). Trimming pared 1 base from V and 0 bases from J, leaving 7 bases between. The CDR3 sequence is 14 residues long. Germline lookup yields CDR1 SGHRS and CDR2 YFSETQ. The CDR3 reads CASSLPGDQETQYF. CDR3 coding DNA: TGCGCCAGCAGCTTGCCAGGGGACCAAGAGACCCAGTACTTC.

V and J are TRBV24-1 and TRBJ2-3; D may match TRBD1 or TRBD2 (5 bases each). This CDR3 has 16 residues. The germline V gene encodes CDR1 KGHDR and CDR2 SFDVKD. Trimming removed 4 bases from V and 4 bases from J, with 17 bases in between. The CDR3 loop reads CATSDPGVVGADTQYF. The CDR3, as DNA: TGTGCCACCAGTGACCCCGGGGTGGTAGGGGCAGATACGCAGTATTTT.

The V and J genes are TRBV6-2 or TRBV6-3 and TRBJ2-3; 8 bases are a match to TRBD1. Losses at the gene ends were 5 bases for V and 0 bases for J; bases not matched to a gene: 4. CDR1 MNHEY and CDR2 SVGEGT come from the germline V gene. This CDR3 contains 15 residues. The CDR3 DNA sequence: TGTGCCAGCAGTCGGGACAGGTTTAGCACAGATACGCAGTATTTT. Its protein product is CASSRDRFSTDTQYF.

This clonotype was found a few times. The rearrangement uses TRBV29-1 and TRBJ2-2, with a tentative D call TRBD1 (7 bases). The germline gives CDR1 SQVTM, CDR2 ANQGSEA. CDR3 size: 14 residues. V was cut by 5 bases and J by 5 bases, with 15 bases left in between. CDR3 nucleotides: TGCAGCGTTCAGGGGGGTTGGGGTACCGGGGAGCTGTTTTTT. Amino acids: CSVQGGWGTGELFF.

This CDR3 reads CSAGRLAPPYNEQFF. The CDR3 bases are TGCAGTGCTGGGAGACTAGCGCCACCCTACAATGAGCAGTTCTTC. The chain joins TRBV20-1 to TRBJ2-1; 8 positions agree with TRBD2. CDR3 length: 15 amino acids. Germline CDR1 and CDR2: DFQATT and SNEGSKA (reference sequence). The V segment lost 5 bases and the J segment 2 bases; nucleotides outside the gene matches: 8.

The V gene is TRBV28, the J gene TRBJ2-7, with D possibly being TRBD1 (5 bases). The V and J ends lost 8 bases and 4 bases respectively, with 18 bases between them. The CDR3 sequence is 14 residues long. The germline CDR1 and CDR2 sequences are MDHEN and SYDVKM. The CDR3 is CASQRMQGTYEQYF. The CDR3 nucleotides read TGTGCCAGCCAAAGGATGCAGGGAACGTACGAGCAGTACTTC.

The CDR3 bases are TGCAGTGCTTCTCTTGGGACTAGCGAACAAGAGACCCAGTACTTC. The encoded protein is CSASLGTSEQETQYF. The chain recombines TRBV20-1 with TRBJ2-5; 10 bases match TRBD2. V was pared by 5 bases and J by 2 bases, with 8 bases of the junction left unmatched. Germline lookup yields CDR1 DFQATT and CDR2 SNEGSKA (reference sequence). The CDR3 sequence is 15 residues long.

This clonotype has a handful of counts. DNA of the CDR3: TGTGCCAGCAGCGCGGACAGGGTGTTGACCGGGGAGCTGTTTTTT. It is translated as CASSADRVLTGELFF. V is TRBV7-8 and J is TRBJ2-2; 8 nucleotides agree with TRBD1. V shed 5 bases and J 5 bases; nucleotides not matched to a gene: 7. The length of the CDR3 is 15 residues. The V gene's germline CDR1 is SGHVS and CDR2 FQNEAQ. Full variable domain (rest looked up from reference TRBV7-8 and TRBJ2-2): GAGVSQSPRYKVAKRGQDVALRCDPISGHVSLFWYQQALGQGPEFLTYFQNEAQLDKSGLPSDRFFAERPEGSVSTLKIQRTQQEDSAVYLCASSADRVLTGELFFGEGSRLTVL.